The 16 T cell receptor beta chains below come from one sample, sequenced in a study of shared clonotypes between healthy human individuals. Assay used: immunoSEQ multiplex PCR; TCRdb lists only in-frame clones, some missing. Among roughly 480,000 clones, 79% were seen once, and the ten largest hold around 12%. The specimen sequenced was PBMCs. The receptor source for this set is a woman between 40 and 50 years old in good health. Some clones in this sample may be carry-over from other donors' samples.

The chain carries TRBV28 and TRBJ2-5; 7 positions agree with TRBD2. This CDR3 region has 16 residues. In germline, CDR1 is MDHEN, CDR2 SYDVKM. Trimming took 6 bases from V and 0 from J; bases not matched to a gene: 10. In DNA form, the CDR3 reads TGTGCCAGCAGCCTTATTAGCGGGCGTAACCAAGAGACCCAGTACTTC. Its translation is CASSLISGRNQETQYF.

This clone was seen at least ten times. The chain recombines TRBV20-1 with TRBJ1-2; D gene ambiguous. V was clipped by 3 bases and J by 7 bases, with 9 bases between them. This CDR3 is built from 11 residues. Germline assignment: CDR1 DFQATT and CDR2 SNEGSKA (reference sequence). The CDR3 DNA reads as TGCAGTGCTAGCACCTTTCCTGGCTACACCTTC. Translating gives CSASTFPGYTF.

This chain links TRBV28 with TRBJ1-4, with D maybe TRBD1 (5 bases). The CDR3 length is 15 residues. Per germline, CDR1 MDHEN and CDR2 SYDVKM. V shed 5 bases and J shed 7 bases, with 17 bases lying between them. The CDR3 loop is CASSTALGQGEKLFF. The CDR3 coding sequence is TGTGCCAGCAGTACGGCTCTCGGACAAGGTGAAAAACTGTTTTTT.

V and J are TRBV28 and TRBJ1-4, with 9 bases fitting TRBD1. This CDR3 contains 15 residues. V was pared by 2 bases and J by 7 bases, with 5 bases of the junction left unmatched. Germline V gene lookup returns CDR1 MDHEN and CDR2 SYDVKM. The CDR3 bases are TGTGCCAGCAGTTTAGGGGGACAGGGTTTTGAAAAACTGTTTTTT. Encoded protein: CASSLGGQGFEKLFF.

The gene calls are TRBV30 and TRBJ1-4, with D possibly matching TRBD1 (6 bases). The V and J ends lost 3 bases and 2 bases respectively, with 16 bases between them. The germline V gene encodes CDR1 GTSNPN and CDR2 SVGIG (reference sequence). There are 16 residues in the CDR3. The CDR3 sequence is CAWSLGGVSTNEKLFF. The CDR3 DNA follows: TGTGCCTGGAGCCTAGGGGGGGTTTCTACTAATGAAAAACTGTTTTTT.

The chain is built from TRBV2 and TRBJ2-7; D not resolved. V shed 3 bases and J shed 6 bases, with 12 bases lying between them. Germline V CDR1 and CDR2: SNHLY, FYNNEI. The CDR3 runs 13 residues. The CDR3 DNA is TGTGCCAGCAGTGAGGTAGGCAGCTCCGAGCAGTACTTC. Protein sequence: CASSEVGSSEQYF.

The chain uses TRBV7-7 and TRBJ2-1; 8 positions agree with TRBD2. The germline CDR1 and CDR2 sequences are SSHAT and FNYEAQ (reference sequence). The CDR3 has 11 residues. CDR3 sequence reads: CASGGANEQFF. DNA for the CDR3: TGTGCATCGGGGGGGGCGAATGAGCAGTTCTTC.

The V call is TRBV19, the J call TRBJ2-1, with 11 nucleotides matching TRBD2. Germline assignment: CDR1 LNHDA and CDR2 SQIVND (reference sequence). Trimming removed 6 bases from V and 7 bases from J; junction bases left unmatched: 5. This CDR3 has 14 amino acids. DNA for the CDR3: TGTGCCAGTAGCTCTAGCGGGAGGTCGAATGAGCAGTTCTTC. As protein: CASSSSGRSNEQFF.

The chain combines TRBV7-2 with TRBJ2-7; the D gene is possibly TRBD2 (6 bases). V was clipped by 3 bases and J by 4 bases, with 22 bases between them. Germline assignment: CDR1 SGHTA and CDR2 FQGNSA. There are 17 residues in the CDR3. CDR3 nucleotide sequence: TGTGCCAGCAGCTTTATGCTAGCGCCCCGAGGAGGGTACGAGCAGTACTTC. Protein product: CASSFMLAPRGGYEQYF.

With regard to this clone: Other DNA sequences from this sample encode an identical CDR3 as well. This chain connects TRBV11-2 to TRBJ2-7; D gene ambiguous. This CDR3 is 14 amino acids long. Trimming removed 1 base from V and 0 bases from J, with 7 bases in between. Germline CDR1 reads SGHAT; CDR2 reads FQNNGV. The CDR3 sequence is CASSLGGRSYEQYF. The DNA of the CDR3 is TGTGCCAGCAGCTTAGGAGGCCGCTCCTACGAGCAGTACTTC. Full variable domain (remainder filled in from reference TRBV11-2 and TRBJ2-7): EAGVAQSPRYKIIEKRQSVAFWCNPISGHATLYWYQQILGQGPKLLIQFQNNGVVDDSQLPKDRFSAERLKGVDSTLKIQPAKLEDSAVYLCASSLGGRSYEQYFGPGTRLTVT.

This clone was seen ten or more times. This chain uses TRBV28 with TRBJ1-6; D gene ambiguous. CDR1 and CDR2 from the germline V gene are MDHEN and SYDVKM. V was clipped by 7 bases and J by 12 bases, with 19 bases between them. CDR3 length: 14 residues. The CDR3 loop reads CASTTDPRFLPLHF. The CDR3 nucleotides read TGTGCCAGCACCACGGACCCCCGCTTTTTACCCCTCCACTTT.

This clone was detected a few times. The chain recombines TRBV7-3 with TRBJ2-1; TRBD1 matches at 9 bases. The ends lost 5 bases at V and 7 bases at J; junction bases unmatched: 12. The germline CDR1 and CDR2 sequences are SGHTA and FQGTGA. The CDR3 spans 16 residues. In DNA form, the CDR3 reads TGTGCCAGCAGCGCGCCCTCCGGGACAGGGCATAATGAGCAGTTCTTC. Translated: CASSAPSGTGHNEQFF.

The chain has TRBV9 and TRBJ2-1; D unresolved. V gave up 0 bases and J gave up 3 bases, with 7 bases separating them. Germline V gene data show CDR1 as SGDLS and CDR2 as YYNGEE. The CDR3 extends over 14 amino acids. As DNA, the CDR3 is TGTGCCAGCAGCGTAGCGTCGGTCTACAATGAGCAGTTCTTC. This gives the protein CASSVASVYNEQFF. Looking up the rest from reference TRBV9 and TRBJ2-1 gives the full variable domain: DSGVTQTPKHLITATGQRVTLRCSPRSGDLSVYWYQQSLDQGLQFLIQYYNGEERAKGNILERFSAQQFPDLHSELNLSSLELGDSALYFCASSVASVYNEQFFGPGTRLTVL.

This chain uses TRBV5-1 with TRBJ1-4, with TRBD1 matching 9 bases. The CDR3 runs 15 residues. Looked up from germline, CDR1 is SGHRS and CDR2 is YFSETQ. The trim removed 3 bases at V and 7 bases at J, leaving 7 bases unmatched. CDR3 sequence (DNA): TGCGCCAGCAGCTCCAGGACAGGGGATACTGAAAAACTGTTTTTT. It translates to CASSSRTGDTEKLFF.

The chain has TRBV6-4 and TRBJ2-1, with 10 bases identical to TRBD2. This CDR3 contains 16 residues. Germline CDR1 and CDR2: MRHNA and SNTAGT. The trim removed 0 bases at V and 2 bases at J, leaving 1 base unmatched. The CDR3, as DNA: TGTGCCAGCAGTGACTCGGGACTAGCGCCCTACAATGAGCAGTTCTTC. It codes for CASSDSGLAPYNEQFF.

CDR3 sequence: CASSVRDLGDEQYF. DNA of the CDR3: TGTGCCAGTTCTGTGCGGGACCTAGGAGACGAGCAGTACTTC. The V and J genes are TRBV2 and TRBJ2-7, with D possibly matching TRBD2 (6 bases). Germline V gives CDR1 SNHLY, CDR2 FYNNEI. V dropped 9 bases and J dropped 5 bases, with 20 bases sitting between them. CDR3 length: 14 residues.